These 5 T cell receptor beta chains were sequenced from one sample in a study of control samples from healthy donors and cancer patients. The protocol was immunoSEQ multiplex PCR, while the TCRdb copy is restricted to in-frame clones and leaves out a portion. Of about 50,000 clones detected, roughly 86% appear once; the ten largest clones hold 35% to 50%. The sequenced sample consisted of PBMCs. The origin of the receptors is a man between 45 and 60 years old with head and neck cancer.

J is TRBJ2-1 and V is TRBV5-8, with D perhaps TRBD1 (7 bases). V lost 3 bases, J lost 5 bases, and 18 bases lay in between. The CDR3 is 16 residues long. Germline values: CDR1 SGHTS, CDR2 YDEGEE. The CDR3 loop is CASSSGGRGYDNEQFF. In DNA, the CDR3 is TGTGCCAGCAGCTCCGGGGGCAGGGGGTATGACAATGAGCAGTTCTTC.

The rearrangement links TRBV19 to TRBJ1-4; 9 bases fit TRBD1. Unmatched junction bases numbered 4, after V lost 3 bases and J lost 8 bases. CDR1 and CDR2 from the germline V gene are LNHDA and SQIVND (reference sequence). This CDR3 has 14 residues. The CDR3 sequence is CASSMGQGDEKLFF. The CDR3 region has the DNA TGTGCCAGTAGTATGGGACAGGGCGACGAAAAACTGTTTTTT.

V is TRBV13 and J is TRBJ2-7; the D is unclear. Trimming removed 2 bases at V and 3 bases at J, with 17 bases between. Germline V CDR1 and CDR2: PRHDT, FYEKMQ (reference sequence). The CDR3 is 16 residues long. The CDR3 nucleotides are TGTGCCAGCAGCTTAAAGACCCCCCCTGTGGTCTACGAGCAGTACTTC. Its translation is CASSLKTPPVVYEQYF.

The V call is TRBV11-2, the J call TRBJ2-2; TRBD2 matches at 7 bases. The CDR3 contains 17 residues. Looked up from germline, CDR1 is SGHAT and CDR2 is FQNNGV. V lost 7 bases and J lost 0; bases outside the gene matches: 11. In DNA, the CDR3 is TGTGCCAGCATACGCGGGGGACGGCCAACGAACACCGGGGAGCTGTTTTTT. Protein product: CASIRGGRPTNTGELFF.

This clone was observed once. The chain joins TRBV5-4 to TRBJ1-5; D might be TRBD1 (5 bases). The CDR3 has 14 amino acids. V dropped 4 bases and J dropped 2 bases, with 10 bases sitting between them. Germline assignment: CDR1 SGHNT and CDR2 YYREEE (reference sequence). The CDR3 nucleotides are TGTGCCAGCAGCAACCGGGACGGCAATCAGCCCCAGCATTTT. The encoded protein is CASSNRDGNQPQHF.